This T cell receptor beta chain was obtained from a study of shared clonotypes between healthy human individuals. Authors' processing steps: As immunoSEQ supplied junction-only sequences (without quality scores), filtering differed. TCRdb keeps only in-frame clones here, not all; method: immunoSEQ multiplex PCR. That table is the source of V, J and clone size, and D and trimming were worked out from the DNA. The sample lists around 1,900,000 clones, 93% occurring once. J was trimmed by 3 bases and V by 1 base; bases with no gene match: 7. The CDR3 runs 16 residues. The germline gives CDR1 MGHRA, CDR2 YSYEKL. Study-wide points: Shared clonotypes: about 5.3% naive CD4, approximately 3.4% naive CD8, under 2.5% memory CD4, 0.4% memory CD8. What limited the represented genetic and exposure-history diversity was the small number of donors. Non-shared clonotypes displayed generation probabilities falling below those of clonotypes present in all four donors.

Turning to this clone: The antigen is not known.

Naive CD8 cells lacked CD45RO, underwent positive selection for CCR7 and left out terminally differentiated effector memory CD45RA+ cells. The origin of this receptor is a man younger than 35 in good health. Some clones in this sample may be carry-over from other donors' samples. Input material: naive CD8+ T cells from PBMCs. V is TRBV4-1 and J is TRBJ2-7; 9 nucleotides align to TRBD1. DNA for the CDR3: TGCGCCAGCAGCCAAGTGGCGGGACAGGGTAACTACGAGCAGTACTTC. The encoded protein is CASSQVAGQGNYEQYF.